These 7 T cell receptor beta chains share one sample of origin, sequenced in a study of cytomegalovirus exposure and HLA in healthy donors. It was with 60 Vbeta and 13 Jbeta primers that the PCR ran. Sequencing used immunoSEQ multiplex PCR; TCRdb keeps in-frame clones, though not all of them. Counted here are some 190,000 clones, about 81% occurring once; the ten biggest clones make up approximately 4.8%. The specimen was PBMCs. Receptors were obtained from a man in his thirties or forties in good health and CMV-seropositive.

CDR3 region: CASSVGGLAGLRGELFF. The CDR3 region has the DNA TGTGCCAGCAGCGTAGGGGGGCTAGCGGGACTAAGGGGGGAGCTGTTTTTT. The chain couples TRBV9 to TRBJ2-2; 9 bases are shared with TRBD2. With 0 bases clipped from V and 8 bases from J, the junction kept 11 bases outside the gene matches. The CDR3 has 17 amino acids. Germline values: CDR1 SGDLS, CDR2 YYNGEE.

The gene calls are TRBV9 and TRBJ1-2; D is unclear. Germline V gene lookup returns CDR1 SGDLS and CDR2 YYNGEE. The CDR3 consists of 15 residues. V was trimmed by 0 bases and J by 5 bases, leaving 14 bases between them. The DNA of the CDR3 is TGTGCCAGCAGCGTAGATGGACTGCCTCTTTATGGCTACACCTTC. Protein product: CASSVDGLPLYGYTF.

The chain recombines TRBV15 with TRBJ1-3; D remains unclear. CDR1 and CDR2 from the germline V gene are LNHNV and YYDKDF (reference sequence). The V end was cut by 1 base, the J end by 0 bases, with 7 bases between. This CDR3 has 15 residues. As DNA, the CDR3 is TGTGCCACCAGCAGAGCCCGGGGCTCTGGAAACACCATATATTTT. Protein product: CATSRARGSGNTIYF.

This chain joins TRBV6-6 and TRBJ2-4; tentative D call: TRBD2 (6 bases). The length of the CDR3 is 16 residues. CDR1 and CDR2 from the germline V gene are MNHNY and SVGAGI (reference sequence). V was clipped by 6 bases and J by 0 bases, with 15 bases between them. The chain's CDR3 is CASRTITGVAKNIQYF. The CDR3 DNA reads TGTGCCAGCAGGACCATTACGGGAGTAGCCAAAAACATTCAGTACTTC.

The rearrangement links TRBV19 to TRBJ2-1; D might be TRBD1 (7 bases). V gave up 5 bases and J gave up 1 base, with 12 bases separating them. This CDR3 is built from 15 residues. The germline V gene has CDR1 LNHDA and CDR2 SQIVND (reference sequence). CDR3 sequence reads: CASSWQGGSYNEQFF. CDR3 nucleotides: TGTGCCAGTAGTTGGCAGGGGGGATCCTACAATGAGCAGTTCTTC.

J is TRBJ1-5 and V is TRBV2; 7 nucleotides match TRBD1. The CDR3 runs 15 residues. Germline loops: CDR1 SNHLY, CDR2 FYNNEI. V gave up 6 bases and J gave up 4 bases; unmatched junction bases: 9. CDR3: CASRRETGRNQPQHF. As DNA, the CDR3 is TGTGCCAGCAGGAGGGAGACAGGGCGGAATCAGCCCCAGCATTTT.

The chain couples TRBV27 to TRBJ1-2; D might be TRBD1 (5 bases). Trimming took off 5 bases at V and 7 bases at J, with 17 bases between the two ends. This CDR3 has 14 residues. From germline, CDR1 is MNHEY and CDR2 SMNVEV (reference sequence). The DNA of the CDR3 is TGTGCCAGCAGTCCAGCACAGGCTTTGGGTGGCTACACCTTC. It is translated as CASSPAQALGGYTF.